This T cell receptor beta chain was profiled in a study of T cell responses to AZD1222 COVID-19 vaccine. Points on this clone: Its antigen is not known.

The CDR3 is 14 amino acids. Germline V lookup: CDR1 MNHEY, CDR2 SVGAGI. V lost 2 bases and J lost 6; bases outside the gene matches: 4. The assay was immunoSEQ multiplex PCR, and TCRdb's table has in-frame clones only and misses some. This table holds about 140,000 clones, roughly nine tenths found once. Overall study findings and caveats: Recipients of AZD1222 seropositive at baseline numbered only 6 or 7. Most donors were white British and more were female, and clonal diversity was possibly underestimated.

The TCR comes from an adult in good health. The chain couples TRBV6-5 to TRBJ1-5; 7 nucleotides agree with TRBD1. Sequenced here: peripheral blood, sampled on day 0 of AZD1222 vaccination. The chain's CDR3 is CASSYGRGRQPQHF. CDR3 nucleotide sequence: TGTGCCAGCAGTTACGGTAGGGGGCGTCAGCCCCAGCATTTT.